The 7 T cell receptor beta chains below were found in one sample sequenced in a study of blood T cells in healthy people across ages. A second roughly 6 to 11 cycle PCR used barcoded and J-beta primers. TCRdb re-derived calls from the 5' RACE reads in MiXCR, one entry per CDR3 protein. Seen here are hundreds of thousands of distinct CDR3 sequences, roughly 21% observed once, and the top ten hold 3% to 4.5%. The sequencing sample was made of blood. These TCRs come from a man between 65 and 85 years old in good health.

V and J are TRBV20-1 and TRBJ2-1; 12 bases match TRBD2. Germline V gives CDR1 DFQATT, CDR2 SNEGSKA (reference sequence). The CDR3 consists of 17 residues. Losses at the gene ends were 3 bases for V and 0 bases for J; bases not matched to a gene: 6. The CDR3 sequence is CSASDLTSGSSYNEQFF. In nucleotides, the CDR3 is TGCAGTGCTAGTGACCTGACTAGCGGGAGCTCCTACAATGAGCAGTTCTTC.

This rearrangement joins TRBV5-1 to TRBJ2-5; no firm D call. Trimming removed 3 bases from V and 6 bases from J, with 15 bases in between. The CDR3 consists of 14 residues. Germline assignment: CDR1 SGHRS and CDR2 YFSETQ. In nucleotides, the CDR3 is TGCGCCAGCAGCTACCAGCGAGAAGAACAGACCCAGTACTTC. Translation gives CASSYQREEQTQYF.

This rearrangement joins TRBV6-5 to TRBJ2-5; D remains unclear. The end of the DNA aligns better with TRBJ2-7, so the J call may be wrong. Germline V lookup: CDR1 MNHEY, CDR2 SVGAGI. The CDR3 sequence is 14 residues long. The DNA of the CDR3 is TGTGCCAGCAGTTACTCGTACGACGCCTACGAGCAGTACTTC. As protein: CASSYSYDAYEQYF.

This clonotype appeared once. CDR3 region: CASSVDAGTLQETQYF. Here the CDR3 DNA reads TGTGCCAGCAGCGTAGACGCCGGGACCCTCCAAGAGACCCAGTACTTC. V is TRBV9 and J is TRBJ2-5, with D perhaps TRBD1 or TRBD2 (5 bases each). This CDR3 comprises 16 residues. Looked up from germline, CDR1 is SGDLS and CDR2 is YYNGEE. The germline V and J ends were trimmed by 0 bases and 1 base, with 13 bases remaining between them.

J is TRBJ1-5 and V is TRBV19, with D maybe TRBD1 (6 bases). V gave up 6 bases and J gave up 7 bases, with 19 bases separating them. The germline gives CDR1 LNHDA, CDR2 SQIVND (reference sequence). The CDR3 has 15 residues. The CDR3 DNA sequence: TGTGCCAGTAGAGGACAGTCCCGGCCAGAGCAGCCCCAGCATTTT. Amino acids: CASRGQSRPEQPQHF.

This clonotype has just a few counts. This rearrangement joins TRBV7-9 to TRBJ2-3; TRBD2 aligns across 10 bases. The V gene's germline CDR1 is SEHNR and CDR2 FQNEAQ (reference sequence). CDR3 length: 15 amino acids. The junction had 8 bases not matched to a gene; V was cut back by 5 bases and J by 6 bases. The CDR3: CASSVLAGGLDTQYF. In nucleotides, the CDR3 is TGTGCCAGCAGCGTGTTAGCGGGAGGTTTGGATACGCAGTATTTT.

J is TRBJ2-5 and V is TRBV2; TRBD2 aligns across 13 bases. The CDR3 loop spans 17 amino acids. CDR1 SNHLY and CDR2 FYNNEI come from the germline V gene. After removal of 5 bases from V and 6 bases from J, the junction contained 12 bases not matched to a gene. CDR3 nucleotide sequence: TGTGCCAGCAGTTACGGACTAGCGGGAGCGATAGAGAAGACCCAGTACTTC. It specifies CASSYGLAGAIEKTQYF.